These 11 T cell receptor beta chains originate from one sample sequenced in a study of shared clonotypes between healthy human individuals (dated by TCRdb to 2018 to 2020). The library was prepared using the immunoSEQ multiplex PCR assay. TCRdb took this table from immuneACCESS and kept in-frame rearrangements with V and J called. Such tables lack part of the clones; where checked against another copy, unresolved V genes explain under half of the gap, and the rest is unexplained. The sample contains a few hundred thousand clones, around nine tenths of them found a single time. Roughly 17% of the sample lies in the top ten. Sequencing input: memory CD8+ T cells sorted from blood. Per the publication, the cell subset or site label means: CD45RO+ cells pooled with CCR7-negative TemRA cells. These receptors originate from a man aged 18 to 30 in good health.

Comments on this clone: Other DNA sequences in the sample encode the same CDR3. The chain links TRBV27 to TRBJ2-7; possibly TRBD1 or TRBD2 for D (5 bases each). V lost 6 bases, J lost 3 bases, and 12 bases lay in between. There are 13 residues in the CDR3. Germline values: CDR1 MNHEY, CDR2 SMNVEV (reference sequence). CDR3 bases: TGTGCCAGCAGCCCCGGGACCCACTACGAGCAGTACTTC. Its protein product is CASSPGTHYEQYF.

The chain combines TRBV6-1 with TRBJ2-7; D is possibly TRBD1 (5 bases). In germline, CDR1 is MNHNS, CDR2 SASEGT. V dropped 4 bases and J dropped 2 bases, with 15 bases sitting between them. The CDR3 extends over 15 amino acids. CDR3 coding DNA: TGTGCCAGCAGTGGATACGACAGCCAAACCTACGAGCAGTACTTC. It yields the protein CASSGYDSQTYEQYF.

V is TRBV7-2 and J is TRBJ2-7, with 8 bases aligning to TRBD1. Trimming took 6 bases from V and 2 from J; bases not matched to a gene: 9. This CDR3 has 15 residues. Germline lookup yields CDR1 SGHTA and CDR2 FQGNSA. CDR3 region: CASRPGQEDPYEQYF. The CDR3 bases are TGTGCCAGCAGACCGGGACAGGAGGACCCCTACGAGCAGTACTTC.

The V and J genes are TRBV9 and TRBJ2-1; 10 bases line up with TRBD2. V shed 4 bases and J 8 bases; nucleotides not matched to a gene: 12. This CDR3 has 16 residues. The germline gives CDR1 SGDLS, CDR2 YYNGEE. CDR3 loop: CASSPVGLAGAHEQFF. The CDR3 region has the DNA TGTGCCAGCAGCCCAGTGGGTCTAGCGGGGGCGCATGAGCAGTTCTTC.

CDR3 sequence reads: CASSTTRDRSTDTQYF. The CDR3 DNA is TGTGCCAGCAGCACAACCCGGGACAGGAGCACAGATACGCAGTATTTT. The rearrangement joins TRBV7-8 to TRBJ2-3, with 8 positions matching TRBD1. The CDR3 loop spans 16 amino acids. Germline trimming cut 5 bases from V and 0 bases from J; bases unmatched to any gene: 7. Germline CDR1 SGHVS, CDR2 FQNEAQ. The variable domain in full, completed from reference TRBV7-8 and TRBJ2-3, reads GAGVSQSPRYKVAKRGQDVALRCDPISGHVSLFWYQQALGQGPEFLTYFQNEAQLDKSGLPSDRFFAERPEGSVSTLKIQRTQQEDSAVYLCASSTTRDRSTDTQYFGPGTRLTVL.

The chain employs TRBV27 and TRBJ1-2; 10 bases align to TRBD1. Germline-derived CDR1 and CDR2 are MNHEY and SMNVEV (reference sequence). The J segment lost 8 bases and the V segment lost 3 bases, leaving 3 bases of the junction unmatched. There are 13 residues in the CDR3. For the CDR3, the DNA is TGTGCCAGCAGTTTTGGGACAGGGGACGGCTACACCTTC. This codes for CASSFGTGDGYTF.

This rearrangement joins TRBV5-1 to TRBJ2-7, with D uncertain. This CDR3 region has 13 residues. V was cut by 8 bases and J by 7 bases, with 19 bases left in between. CDR1 is SGHRS, CDR2 YFSETQ, per germline. The CDR3, as DNA: TGCGCCAGTTCCGTCGTGGACCCCTCAGAGCAGTACTTC. Protein: CASSVVDPSEQYF. Full variable domain (outside the CDR3, taken from reference TRBV5-1 and TRBJ2-7): KAGVTQTPRYLIKTRGQQVTLSCSPISGHRSVSWYQQTPGQGLQFLFEYFSETQRNKGNFPGRFSGRQFSNSRSEMNVSTLELGDSALYLCASSVVDPSEQYFGPGTRLTVT.

V and J are TRBV6-1 and TRBJ2-2, with D perhaps matching TRBD1 (6 bases). Trimming shortened V by 6 bases and J by 6 bases, and 17 bases separated the two germline ends. Germline V lookup: CDR1 MNHNS, CDR2 SASEGT. The CDR3 is made up of 15 amino acids. In nucleotides, the CDR3 is TGTGCCAGCAGCTGGACAGTCGGGTCAGCCGGGGAGCTGTTTTTT. As protein: CASSWTVGSAGELFF.

V is TRBV6-1 and J is TRBJ1-6; 7 nucleotides agree with TRBD1. Losses at the gene ends were 1 base for V and 3 bases for J; bases not matched to a gene: 0. CDR1 and CDR2 (germline): MNHNS, SASEGT. The CDR3 totals 15 residues. The CDR3 region has the DNA TGTGCCAGCAGTGAAGACAGGGGCTATAATTCACCCCTCCACTTT. Translated, it gives CASSEDRGYNSPLHF.

In DNA, the CDR3 is TGTGCCAGTGTTCCAACCCCGACCGTCCCCTACGAGCAGTACTTC. Amino acid sequence: CASVPTPTVPYEQYF. V is TRBV6-6 and J is TRBJ2-7; D gene unclear. The germline V gene has CDR1 MNHNY and CDR2 SVGAGI (reference sequence). V was clipped by 9 bases and J by 2 bases, with 20 bases between them. CDR3 length: 15 residues.

This clone was detected once. This chain links TRBV14 with TRBJ2-7, with D tentatively TRBD2 (6 bases). V gave up 1 base and J gave up 2 bases, with 9 bases separating them. Germline CDR1 SGHDN, CDR2 FVKESK. The CDR3 has 14 residues. CDR3: CASSQGDSPYEQYF. CDR3 DNA sequence: TGTGCCAGCAGCCAAGGGGACTCACCCTACGAGCAGTACTTC.